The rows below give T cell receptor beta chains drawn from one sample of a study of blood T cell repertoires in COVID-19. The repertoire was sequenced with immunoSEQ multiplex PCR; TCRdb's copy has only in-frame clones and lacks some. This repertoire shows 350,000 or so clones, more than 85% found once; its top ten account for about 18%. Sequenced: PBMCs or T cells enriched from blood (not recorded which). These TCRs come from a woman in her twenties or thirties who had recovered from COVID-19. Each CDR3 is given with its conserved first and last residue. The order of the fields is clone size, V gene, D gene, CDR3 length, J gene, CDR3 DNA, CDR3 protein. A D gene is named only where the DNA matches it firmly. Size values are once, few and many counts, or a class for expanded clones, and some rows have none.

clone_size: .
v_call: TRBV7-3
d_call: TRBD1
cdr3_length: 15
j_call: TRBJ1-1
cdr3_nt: TGTGCCAGCATGGGACAGGGGCCTCTGAACACTGAAGCTTTCTTT
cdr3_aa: CASMGQGPLNTEAFF

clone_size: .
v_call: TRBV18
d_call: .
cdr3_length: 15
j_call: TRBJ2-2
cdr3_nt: TGTGCCAGCTCACAAGTTCGCCGGGACACCGGGGAGCTGTTTTTT
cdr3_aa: CASSQVRRDTGELFF

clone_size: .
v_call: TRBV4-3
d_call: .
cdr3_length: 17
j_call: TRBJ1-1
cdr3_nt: TGCGCCAGCAGCCAAGATTCAGGATTTAGCGAGAACACTGAAGCTTTCTTT
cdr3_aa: CASSQDSGFSENTEAFF

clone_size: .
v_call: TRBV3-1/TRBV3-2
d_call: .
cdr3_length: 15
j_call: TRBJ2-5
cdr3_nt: TGTGCCAGCAGCCCGACCAGGGCACCGAGGGAGACCCAGTACTTC
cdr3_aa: CASSPTRAPRETQYF

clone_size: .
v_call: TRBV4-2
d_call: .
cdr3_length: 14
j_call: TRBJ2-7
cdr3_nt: TGTGCCAGCAGCCAAGAAAGTTTAATCGGCGAGCAGTACTTC
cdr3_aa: CASSQESLIGEQYF

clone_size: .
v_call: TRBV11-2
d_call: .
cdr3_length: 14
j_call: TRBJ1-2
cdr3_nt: TGTGCCAGCAGCTTAGAGTTCGGTTCCTATGGCTACACCTTC
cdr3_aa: CASSLEFGSYGYTF

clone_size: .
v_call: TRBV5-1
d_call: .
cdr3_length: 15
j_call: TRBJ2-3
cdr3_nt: TGCGCCAGCAGCTCACTGGGCAATCCCACAGATACGCAGTATTTT
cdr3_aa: CASSSLGNPTDTQYF

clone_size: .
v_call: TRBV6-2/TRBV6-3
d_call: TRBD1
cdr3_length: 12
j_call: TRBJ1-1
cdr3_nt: TGTGCCAGCAGTTACGAGGGGGCTGTGGCTTTCTTT
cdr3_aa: CASSYEGAVAFF

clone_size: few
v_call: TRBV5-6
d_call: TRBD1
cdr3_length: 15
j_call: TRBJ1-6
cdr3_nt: TGTGCCAGCAGCCGACAGGGTGTTAATAATTCACCCCTCCACTTT
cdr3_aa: CASSRQGVNNSPLHF

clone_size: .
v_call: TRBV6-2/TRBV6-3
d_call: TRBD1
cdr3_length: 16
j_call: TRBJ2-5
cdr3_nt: TGTGCCAGCAGCTACTTAGAAGACAGGGGAGGTGGGACCCAGTACTTC
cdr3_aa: CASSYLEDRGGGTQYF

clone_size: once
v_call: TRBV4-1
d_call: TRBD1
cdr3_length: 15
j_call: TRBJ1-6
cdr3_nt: TGCGCCAGCAGCTCACCGGGACAGTATAATTCACCCCTCCACTTT
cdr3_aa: CASSSPGQYNSPLHF

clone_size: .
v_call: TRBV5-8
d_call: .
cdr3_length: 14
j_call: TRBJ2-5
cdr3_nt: TGTGCCAGCAGCCCGGAGCCCTTTCAAGAGACCCAGTACTTC
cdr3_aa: CASSPEPFQETQYF

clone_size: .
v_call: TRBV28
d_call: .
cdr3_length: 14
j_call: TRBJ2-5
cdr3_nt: TGTGCCAGCAGTTCCTATACTAGTCTGGAGACCCAGTACTTC
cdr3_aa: CASSSYTSLETQYF

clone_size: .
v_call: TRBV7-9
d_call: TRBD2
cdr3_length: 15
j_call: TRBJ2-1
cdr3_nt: TGTGCCAGCAGCCGACCTAGCGGGAGCCACAATGAGCAGTTCTTC
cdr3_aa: CASSRPSGSHNEQFF

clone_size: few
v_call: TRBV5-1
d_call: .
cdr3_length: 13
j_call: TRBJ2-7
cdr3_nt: TGCGCCAGCAGCCCCGGACAGAGCTACGAGCAGTACTTC
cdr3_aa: CASSPGQSYEQYF

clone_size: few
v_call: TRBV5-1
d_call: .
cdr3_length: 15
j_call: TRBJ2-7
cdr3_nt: TGCGCCAGCAGCTTGGGGCAGGGTGGTTACTACGAGCAGTACTTC
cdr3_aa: CASSLGQGGYYEQYF

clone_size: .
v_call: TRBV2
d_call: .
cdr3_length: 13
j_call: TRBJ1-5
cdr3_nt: TGTGCCAGCAGTGAACCGGAGAATCAGCCCCAGCATTTT
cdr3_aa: CASSEPENQPQHF

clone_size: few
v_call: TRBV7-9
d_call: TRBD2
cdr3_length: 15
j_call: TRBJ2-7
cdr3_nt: TGTGCCAGCAGCTTAGCCCGGGACTACTCCTACGAGCAGTACTTC
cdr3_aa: CASSLARDYSYEQYF

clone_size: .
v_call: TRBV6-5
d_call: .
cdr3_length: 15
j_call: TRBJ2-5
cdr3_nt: TGTGCCAGCAGTTACTCGATTTCGGTCCCGGAGACCCAGTACTTC
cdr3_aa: CASSYSISVPETQYF

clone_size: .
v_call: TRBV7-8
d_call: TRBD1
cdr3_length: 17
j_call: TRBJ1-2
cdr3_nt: TGTGCCAGCAGCTTATCGTCGCAAGGGGGCATTAACTATGGCTACACCTTC
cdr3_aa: CASSLSSQGGINYGYTF

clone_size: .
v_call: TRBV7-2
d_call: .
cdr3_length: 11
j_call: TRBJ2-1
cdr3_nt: TGTGCCAGCAGCTTACTCAGGGAGCAGTTCTTC
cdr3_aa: CASSLLREQFF

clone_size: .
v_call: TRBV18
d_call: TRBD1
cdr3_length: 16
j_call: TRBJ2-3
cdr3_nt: TGTGCCAGCTCAACGGGACAGGCCCCCGGCACAGATACGCAGTATTTT
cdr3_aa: CASSTGQAPGTDTQYF

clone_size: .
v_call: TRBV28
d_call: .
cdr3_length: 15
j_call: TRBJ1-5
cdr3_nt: TGTGCCAGCAGTTTGGTACAGGTCAGCAATCAGCCCCAGCATTTT
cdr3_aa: CASSLVQVSNQPQHF

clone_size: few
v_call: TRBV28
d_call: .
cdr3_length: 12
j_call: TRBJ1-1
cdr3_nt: TGTGCCAGCAGCCAGACAGGAACCAAAGCTTTCTTT
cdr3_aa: CASSQTGTKAFF

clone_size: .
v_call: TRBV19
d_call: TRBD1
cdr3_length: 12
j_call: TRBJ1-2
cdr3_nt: TGTGCCAGTAGTCCGAGGGGGCATGGCTACACCTTC
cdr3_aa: CASSPRGHGYTF

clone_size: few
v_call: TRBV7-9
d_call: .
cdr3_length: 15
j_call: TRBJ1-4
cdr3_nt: TGTGCCAGCAGCTTATATCTTGGTGGGGGGGAAAAACTGTTTTTT
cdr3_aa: CASSLYLGGGEKLFF

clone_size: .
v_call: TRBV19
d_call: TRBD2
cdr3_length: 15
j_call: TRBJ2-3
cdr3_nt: TGTGCCAGTAGTCCCTCGACTAGCGAAGCAGATACGCAGTATTTT
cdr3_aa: CASSPSTSEADTQYF

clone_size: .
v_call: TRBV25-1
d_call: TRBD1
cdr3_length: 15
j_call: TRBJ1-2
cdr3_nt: TGTGCCAGCAGTCCTATGGACAGGGGGATAGACGGCTACACCTTC
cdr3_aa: CASSPMDRGIDGYTF

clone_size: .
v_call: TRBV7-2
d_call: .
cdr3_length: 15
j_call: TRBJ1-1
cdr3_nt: TGTGCCAGCAGCTTCCCACCGACAGGGAACACTGAAGCTTTCTTT
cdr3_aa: CASSFPPTGNTEAFF

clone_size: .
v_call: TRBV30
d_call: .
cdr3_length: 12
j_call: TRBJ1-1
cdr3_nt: TGTGCCTGGAGTAGTGCGGGGCGTCGAGCTTTCTTT
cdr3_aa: CAWSSAGRRAFF

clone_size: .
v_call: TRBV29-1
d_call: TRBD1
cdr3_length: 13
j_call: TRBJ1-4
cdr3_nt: TGCAGCGTTGCCGGACAGGGTAATGAAAAACTGTTTTTT
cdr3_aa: CSVAGQGNEKLFF

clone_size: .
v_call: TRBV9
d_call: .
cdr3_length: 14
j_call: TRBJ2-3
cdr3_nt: TGTGCCAGCAGCGCCTGGGACAACACAGATACGCAGTATTTT
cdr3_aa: CASSAWDNTDTQYF

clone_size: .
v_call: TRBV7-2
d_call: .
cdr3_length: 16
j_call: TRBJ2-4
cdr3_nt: TGTGCCAGCAGCTTAGATGGGTCACTAGGCAAAAACATTCAGTACTTC
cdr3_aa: CASSLDGSLGKNIQYF

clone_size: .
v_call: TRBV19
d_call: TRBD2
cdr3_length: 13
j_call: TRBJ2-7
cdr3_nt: TGTGCCAGTACGGCGGGAGGAGTCACCGAGCAGTACTTC
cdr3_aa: CASTAGGVTEQYF

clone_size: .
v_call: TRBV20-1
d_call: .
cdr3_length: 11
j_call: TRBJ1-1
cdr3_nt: TGCAGTGGTAGCGGTAACACTGAAGCTTTCTTT
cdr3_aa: CSGSGNTEAFF

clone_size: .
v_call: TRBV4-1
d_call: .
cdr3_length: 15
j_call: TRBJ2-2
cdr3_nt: TGCGCCAGCAGCCAAGATCTTAGCCACACCGGGGAGCTGTTTTTT
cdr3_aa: CASSQDLSHTGELFF

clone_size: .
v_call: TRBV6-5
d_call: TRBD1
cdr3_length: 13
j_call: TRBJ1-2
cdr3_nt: TGTGCCAGCAGGGACAGGGGACACTATGGCTACACCTTC
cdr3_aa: CASRDRGHYGYTF

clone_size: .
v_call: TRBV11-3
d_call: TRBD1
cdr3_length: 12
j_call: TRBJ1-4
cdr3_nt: TGTGCCAGCAGCTCACAGGGGGAAAAACTGTTTTTT
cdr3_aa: CASSSQGEKLFF

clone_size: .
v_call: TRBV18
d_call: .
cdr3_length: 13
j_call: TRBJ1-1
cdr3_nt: TGTGCCAGCTCACCTACTATGAACACTGAAGCTTTCTTT
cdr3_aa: CASSPTMNTEAFF

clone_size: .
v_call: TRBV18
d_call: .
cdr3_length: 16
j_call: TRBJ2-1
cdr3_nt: TGTGCCAGCTCACCAATGGGCGGAGGAAGCTACAATGAGCAGTTCTTC
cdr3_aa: CASSPMGGGSYNEQFF

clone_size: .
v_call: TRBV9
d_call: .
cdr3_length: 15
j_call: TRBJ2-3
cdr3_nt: TGTGCCAGCTCGCGGGGGGACAGGGTAATAGATACGCAGTATTTT
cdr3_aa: CASSRGDRVIDTQYF

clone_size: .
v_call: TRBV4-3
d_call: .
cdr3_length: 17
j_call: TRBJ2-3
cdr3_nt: TGCGCCAGCAGCCAGAGAGGGGGGGCCTGGGACGCAGATACGCAGTATTTT
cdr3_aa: CASSQRGGAWDADTQYF

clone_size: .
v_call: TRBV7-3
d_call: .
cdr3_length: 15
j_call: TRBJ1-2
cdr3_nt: TGTGCCAGCAGCTTAACGCAGATACCTAACTATGGCTACACCTTC
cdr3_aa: CASSLTQIPNYGYTF

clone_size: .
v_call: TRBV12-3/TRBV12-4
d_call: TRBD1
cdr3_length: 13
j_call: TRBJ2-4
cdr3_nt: TGTGCCAGCAGCCCTGGACAGGGCGGCATTCAGTACTTC
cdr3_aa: CASSPGQGGIQYF

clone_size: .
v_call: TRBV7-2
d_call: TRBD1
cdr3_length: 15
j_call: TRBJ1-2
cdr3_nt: TGTGCCAGCAGCTTGGGGACAGGGTATAACTATGGCTACACCTTC
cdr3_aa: CASSLGTGYNYGYTF

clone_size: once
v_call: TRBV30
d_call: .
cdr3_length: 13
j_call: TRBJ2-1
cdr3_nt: TGTGCCTCCGGGACAAGAACCTACAATGAGCAGTTCTTC
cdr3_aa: CASGTRTYNEQFF

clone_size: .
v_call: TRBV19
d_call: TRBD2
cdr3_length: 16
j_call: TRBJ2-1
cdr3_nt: TGTGCCAGTAGTATTGTCGCGACTAGCGGGAGAAATGAGCAGTTCTTC
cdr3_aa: CASSIVATSGRNEQFF

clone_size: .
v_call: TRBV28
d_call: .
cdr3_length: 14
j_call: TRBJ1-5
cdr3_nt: TGTGCCAGCAGTCAGGGAGGGTCGGGTCAGCCCCAGCATTTT
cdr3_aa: CASSQGGSGQPQHF

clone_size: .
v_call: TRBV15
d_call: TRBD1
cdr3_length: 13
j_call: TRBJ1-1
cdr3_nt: TGTGCCACCAGAACAGGGGTTGGCACTGAAGCTTTCTTT
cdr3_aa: CATRTGVGTEAFF

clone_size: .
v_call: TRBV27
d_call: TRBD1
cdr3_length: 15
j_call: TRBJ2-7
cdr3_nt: TGTGCCAGCAGTTTACGACAGGGGGCCTTCTACGAGCAGTACTTC
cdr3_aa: CASSLRQGAFYEQYF

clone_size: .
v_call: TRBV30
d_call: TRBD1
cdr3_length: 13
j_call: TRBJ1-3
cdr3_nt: TGTGCCTGGCAGGGGGCGGGAGGAAACACCATATATTTT
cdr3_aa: CAWQGAGGNTIYF

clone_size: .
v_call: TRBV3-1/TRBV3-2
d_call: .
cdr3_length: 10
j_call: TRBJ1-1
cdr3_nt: TGTGCCAGCAGCCAAGTTTCCCCGGGCTTT
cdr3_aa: CASSQVSPGF

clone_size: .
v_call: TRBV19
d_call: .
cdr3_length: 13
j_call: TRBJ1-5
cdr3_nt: TGTGCCAGTAGTATCCCCCCAACTGAGCCCCAGCATTTT
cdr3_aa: CASSIPPTEPQHF

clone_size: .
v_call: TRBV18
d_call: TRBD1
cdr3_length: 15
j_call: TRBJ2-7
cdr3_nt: TGTGCCAGCTCAATTACCGCGGGACAGGGCTACGAGCAGTACTTC
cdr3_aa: CASSITAGQGYEQYF